This entry describes one T cell receptor beta chain. The repertoire was sequenced with immunoSEQ multiplex PCR; TCRdb's copy has only in-frame clones and lacks some. The sample yields 45,000 to 50,000 clones, around 94% seen once. This entry is derived from a study of T cell changes during pregnancy in multiple sclerosis. V lost 8 bases to trimming and J lost 0 bases, with 11 bases between them. The CDR3 covers 13 residues. CDR1 and CDR2 from the germline V gene are GTSNPN and SVGIG (reference sequence). The source of this sequence is a female donor with multiple sclerosis, enrolled in a pregnancy study. The specimen comprised CD8+ T cells from peripheral blood mononuclear cells, sampled before pregnancy. The gene calls are TRBV30 and TRBJ2-1; TRBD2 might be the D (6 bases). The CDR3 sequence: CAGSGFSYNEQFF. CDR3 coding DNA: TGTGCCGGTAGCGGTTTCTCCTACAATGAGCAGTTCTTC.